This T cell receptor (beta chain) appears in the sequencing data of a study of blood T cells in healthy people across ages (dated by TCRdb to between 2014 and 2017). Notes on the research overall: In model experiments, template switching captured roughly one uniquely barcoded TCR beta cDNA molecule for every two T cells. Donors were grouped into four age groups: young (average about 15 years), middle-aged (less than 40), aged (around 62) and long-lived (roughly 80). The study analyzed two additional independent replicas of 1 million unique cDNA reads from the same blood draw for two donors, one aged 18 to 30 and one aged 80 or older. Age-related changes in TCR beta repertoire diversity were measured in the study by deep sequencing normalized with unique cDNA molecular identifiers. To avoid experimental bias, donors of different ages were distributed randomly across sequencing lanes.

Here is what the overall study found, with its caveats: Observed TCR beta diversity correlated strongly with the percentage of naive T cells measured by flow cytometry. Observed TCR beta diversity per million T cells fell roughly linearly with age, and a significant reduction was already apparent by age around 40. Estimates of total diversity based on one million sequenced T cells were considered lower bounds and underestimates. Conclusive comparison of naive and antigen-experienced compartments was prevented by the profiling of bulk unsorted PBMCs. Compared with the aged group, more naive CD4+ T cells, fewer expanded clones and increased TCR diversity were shown by the long-lived group, suggesting age selection. Because the CMV infection status of the donors was unknown, age-related changes in expanded clonotypes may potentially have been confounded.

Library prep was done by 5' RACE. The run used an Illumina HiSeq 2500. The second PCR ran for roughly 6 to 11 cycles and used a J-beta primer mix along with a sample-barcoded 5' primer. Each TCR beta cDNA molecule received a unique molecular identifier from a template-switch 5' adaptor carrying 12 random nucleotides. Each sample yielded at least 3 million CDR3-containing paired-end reads. First-strand cDNA was synthesized from all RNA with the Mint cDNA synthesis kit, primed by a TRBC-specific oligonucleotide. All cDNA was treated with uracil-DNA glycosylase and then went through a first 18-cycle PCR with the universal primers M1SS and BC2_uni_R. Under the source paper's analysis protocol: Normalization of each sample was performed by random selection of 1 million high-quality reads, each carrying a distinct molecular identifier. Instead of being binned into consensus sequences, reads that shared molecular identifiers were thrown out. MiTCR, set to a Q25 quality threshold and the strictest error-elimination algorithm, was used for CDR3 identification, clonotype clustering and error correction. Lower-bound total TCR beta diversity was estimated with a nonparametric unseen species model using Euler transformation. Clones were called with MiXCR by TCRdb after fastp trimmed the public reads at Q25, and only in-frame beta chains were retained. Each CDR3 protein appears once, grouped with its most common genes and DNA. For this entry, the V and J calls and clone size follow TCRdb and not the study's own pipeline. This sample gives roughly 1.4 million distinct CDR3 sequences in total; approximately 60% of them show up just once. Jointly, the top ten make up over 5.5% of the sample.

From the cysteine up to the phenylalanine, the CDR3 has a length of 14 residues. Here the CDR3 DNA is all that survives: 42 bases in frame from base 1. CDR1 and CDR2 (MNHEY, SVGAGI) derive from the germline V gene. V has 6 bases trimmed and J has 8 bases trimmed; junction bases matching no gene number 12. The donors were roughly 40 Caucasian individuals from Russia, aged 6 to 90 years, who were systemically healthy. Roughly 11 milliliters of peripheral blood were drawn from each donor into EDTA-treated Vacutainer tubes. Ficoll-Paque density-gradient centrifugation was used to isolate PBMCs, with at least 7 million per sample. Total RNA, at least 6 micrograms per sample, was extracted from PBMCs with Trizol reagent. For every donor, flow cytometry on a PBMC aliquot measured the percentage of naive CD45RAhigh/CD27high T cells. As for this clonotype: The antigen it recognizes is unknown. No base quality information exists; no much larger clone differs at one position.

Sequencing was carried out using blood. The sequence derives from a man aged 18 to 29 in good health. This sequence uses TRBV6-5 and TRBJ1-2; 7 nucleotides in the junction match TRBD1. The CDR3 corresponds to CASSAPTGTEGYTF. The DNA is as follows: TGTGCCAGCAGCGCGCCTACCGGGACAGAGGGCTACACCTTC.